The entry below gives a single T cell receptor beta chain sequence along with its context. The clone's antigen remains unknown. No quality values exist for individual bases; no much larger clone is one base distant. Library preparation employed the immunoSEQ multiplex PCR assay. DNA from the cultured and isolated CD4+ T cells underwent TCR beta CDR3 sequencing. The study's processing was this. Non-productive TCR sequences were removed, reads were trimmed to the CDR3 region, and CDR3s of at least 7 amino acids were retained. Antigen-specific clonotypes were identified using the MANAFEST web app by comparison of expansion in peptide wells against reference cultures. To count as positive, a clone had to show expansion at FDR<0.05 compared with the reference and with all other wells, an odds ratio above 5, and a frequency above 0.1% in two replicate wells. Clonotypes significantly expanded in SARS-CoV-2 spike wells and in at least one common cold coronavirus spike condition were defined as cross-reactive. CDR3 similarity was assessed by Levenshtein distance with the stringdist R package, and unrooted trees were built with ape in R 3.6.1. In its TCRdb copy, this immuneACCESS table keeps in-frame sequences only and misses some clones. Where compared with another copy, unresolved V genes explain less than half of these, and the others have no known cause. That table gives V, J and clone size, and the DNA gave D and trimming. The sample table holds around 35,000 clones, of which about 70% were seen once. The ten largest clones take up around 3.8% of the sample.

CDR1 and CDR2 (LGHNA, YNFKEQ) derive from the germline V gene. The CDR3 contains 14 residues, cysteine and phenylalanine counted. The retained sequence is limited to the CDR3, 42 bases, with the frame set at the first base. The junction carries 13 bases between V and J, which are trimmed by 4 bases and 4 bases respectively. The data belong to a study of vaccination effects on CD4 cells after COVID-19 (dated by TCRdb to the early 2020s). For context, the study as a whole: In the ViraFEST assay, PBMC were stimulated with viral peptide pools, and antigen-specific CD4+ T cell clonotypes were then identified by expansion using TCR sequencing. Altogether, roughly 10 COVID-19 convalescent patients and a few SARS-CoV-2-naive healthy vaccine recipients made up the full study. About 2.1 million PBMC per well were cultured in IMDM with approximately 5% human AB serum, around 9.1 IU/ml IL-2 and gentamicin, plus 10 ug/ml peptides. In both COVID-19 convalescent patients and infection-naive vaccine recipients, the study compared SARS-CoV-2 spike-specific CD4+ TCR repertoires from before mRNA vaccination with those from after it. Cultures from other donors in the study were sequenced using the Oncomine TCR Beta short-read assay on an Illumina iSeq 100. Two doses of either the BNT162b2 or the mRNA-1273 mRNA SARS-CoV-2 vaccine were administered to participants.

After more than 9 days of culture, CD4+ T cells were isolated with the EasySep CD4+ T cell isolation kit. Negative nucleocapsid antibody results before and after vaccination confirmed that the healthy vaccine recipients had no prior SARS-CoV-2 infection. Half of the culture medium was replaced with fresh IL-2-containing medium on days 3 and 7. Unless noted otherwise, every peptide stimulation condition was cultured in triplicate wells. Using Ficoll-Paque Plus gradient centrifugation, PBMC were separated from whole blood and then either used fresh or cryopreserved at -140C. The QIAamp micro DNA kit was used to extract genomic DNA from the cultured CD4+ T cells. The paper as a whole reports these results and caveats: At late post-vaccination timepoints, both infection-induced and vaccine-induced clones showed marked clonal contraction, consistent with waning T cell responses. In healthy vaccine recipients, vaccine-induced clones were almost all SARS-CoV-2 mono-reactive, with only 1 of 255 cross-reactive with common cold coronaviruses. Only a small number of convalescent patients were included, and no early post-infection timepoints were available, which limited the study.

The sequenced sample was CD4+ T cells from PBMCs cultured without peptide, obtained before COVID-19 vaccination. The sequence is built from TRBV4-2 and TRBJ2-5; perhaps TRBD2 is the D gene, with 5 bases matching. This TCR was recovered from a human donor who received a COVID-19 vaccine. The CDR3 protein sequence reads: CASSLEALAETQYF. DNA sequence: TGTGCCAGCAGCCTCGAAGCTCTAGCAGAGACCCAGTACTTC.